This is a list of T cell receptor beta chains from one sample in a study of post-analysis software for immune sequencing data. Each CDR3 protein is one row after TCRdb ran MiXCR on the PCR reads. Among roughly 730,000 distinct CDR3 sequences listed, 30% were seen once. Source material: blood. These receptors originate from a girl under 18 with multiple sclerosis. The CDR3 runs from the conserved cysteine through the conserved F or W. A D gene is named only where the DNA matches it firmly. A row's size may be missing; if present it is once, few, many or a size class.

d_call j_call v_call clone_size cdr3_aa cdr3_nt
TRBD1 TRBJ2-6 TRBV27 . CASSAGTGFSGANVLTF TGTGCCAGCAGTGCCGGGACAGGGTTCTCTGGGGCCAACGTCCTGACTTTC
. TRBJ2-7 TRBV10-3 . CAISEGSNEQYF TGTGCCATCAGTGAGGGGAGCAATGAGCAGTACTTC
. TRBJ1-2 TRBV4-3 few CASSQETSLGYGYTF TGCGCCAGCAGCCAAGAAACCTCACTGGGCTATGGCTACACCTTC
TRBD2 TRBJ2-7 TRBV4-3 few CASSQDREGVGIGSQYF TGCGCCAGCAGCCAAGATCGGGAGGGTGTGGGGATTGGTTCCCAGTACTTC
. TRBJ2-3 TRBV14 . CASSPRAGATRRLADTQYF TGTGCCAGCAGCCCCCGGGCGGGGGCGACTCGACGTCTGGCAGATACGCAGTATTTT
. TRBJ2-3 TRBV20-1 few CSARDRARGSDTQYF TGCAGTGCTAGAGATCGGGCCAGGGGATCAGATACGCAGTATTTT
. TRBJ1-2 TRBV27 . CASSLSPTGADGYTF TGTGCCAGCAGTTTAAGCCCCACAGGAGCAGATGGCTACACCTTC
. TRBJ1-2 TRBV5-1 . CASSLDCEYGYTF TGCGCCAGCAGCTTGGATTGCGAGTATGGCTACACCTTC
. TRBJ2-1 TRBV7-2 few CASSSQETAYNEQFF TGTGCCAGCAGCTCACAGGAGACAGCCTACAATGAGCAGTTCTTC
. TRBJ2-5 TRBV20-1 . CSARDPSGWETQYF TGCAGTGCTAGAGATCCTTCGGGTTGGGAGACCCAGTACTTC
TRBD1 TRBJ2-7 TRBV6-6 . CASRRGQGVHEQYF TGTGCCAGCAGAAGGGGACAGGGAGTCCACGAGCAGTACTTC
TRBD1 TRBJ1-2 TRBV10-3 . CAISETQGGYYGYTF TGTGCCATCAGTGAGACACAGGGGGGTTACTATGGCTACACCTTC
TRBD2 TRBJ2-1 TRBV29-1 many CSIGTSGAGWQFF TGCAGCATCGGGACTAGCGGGGCCGGATGGCAGTTCTTC
. TRBJ2-7 TRBV6-1 many CASSTRGAPYEQYF TGTGCCAGCAGTACCAGGGGGGCCCCCTACGAGCAGTACTTC
. TRBJ2-1 TRBV5-1 few CASRGDGSYNEQFF TGCGCCAGCAGAGGGGACGGCTCCTACAATGAGCAGTTCTTC
. TRBJ2-7 TRBV29-1 many CSVLTSTSYEQYF TGCAGCGTTCTTACTTCCACCTCCTACGAGCAGTACTTC
. TRBJ2-3 TRBV24-1 few CATSDPRGLATDTQYF TGTGCCACCAGTGATCCCCGTGGGCTAGCGACAGATACGCAGTATTTT
. TRBJ2-4 TRBV20-1 many CSAKGAKNIQYF TGCAGTGCTAAAGGTGCCAAAAACATTCAGTACTTC
TRBD2 TRBJ2-3 TRBV6-5 few CASTTSGGGRDTQYF TGTGCCAGCACGACAAGCGGGGGCGGGAGAGATACGCAGTATTTT
. TRBJ2-7 TRBV20-1 few CSATRPPNTRYEQYF TGCAGTGCTACTAGACCCCCCAATACCCGCTACGAGCAGTACTTC
. TRBJ1-5 TRBV2 once CASRVNQPQHF TGTGCCAGCAGGGTGAATCAGCCCCAGCATTTT
TRBD2 TRBJ2-5 TRBV7-2 . CASSLAWTSGQETQYF TGTGCCAGCAGCTTAGCGTGGACTAGCGGCCAAGAGACCCAGTACTTC
TRBD1 TRBJ2-1 TRBV6-6 few CASSPVPGQGYNEQFF TGTGCCAGCAGCCCGGTGCCGGGACAGGGGTACAATGAGCAGTTCTTC
. TRBJ1-2 TRBV6-5 few CASSPTPGRYRYGYTF TGTGCCAGCAGCCCTACTCCGGGACGGTATCGATATGGCTACACCTTC
. TRBJ2-4 TRBV6-2/TRBV6-3 few CASSPRTSRMEYF TGTGCCAGCAGTCCCCGGACGTCACGAATGGAGTACTTC
. TRBJ2-2 TRBV3-1 few CASSQDTAGTGELFF TGTGCCAGCAGCCAAGATACCGCGGGTACCGGGGAGCTGTTTTTT
. TRBJ2-7 TRBV20-1 once CSASSSSDYEQYF TGCAGTGCTAGTTCGTCTAGCGACTACGAGCAGTACTTC
. TRBJ2-5 TRBV25-1 . CASSTVAHRRETQYF TGTGCCAGCAGTACAGTTGCCCACCGCCGAGAGACCCAGTACTTC
. TRBJ2-1 TRBV5-4 few CASSLRHNEQFF TGTGCCAGCAGCTTGAGGCACAATGAGCAGTTCTTC